One and the same sample provided the 27 T cell receptor beta chains below, sequenced in a study of T cell responses to AZD1222 COVID-19 vaccine (dated by TCRdb to the early 2020s). The time point label for this specimen denotes: baseline before first vaccination. The library came from the immunoSEQ multiplex PCR assay. TCRdb re-hosts the immuneACCESS table, in-frame sequences only. Its copies lack some clones; in the studies checked, an unresolved V gene accounts for under half of them, and the cause for the rest is not known. This sample has 84,000 or so clones in its table, and approximately 90% of those were observed once. The ten most abundant clones make up less than 1.6% of the sample. The source was peripheral blood, collected on day 0 of AZD1222 vaccination. These receptors came from an adult in good health.

The gene calls are TRBV11-2 and TRBJ2-7; the match to TRBD2 covers 7 bases. Germline V gene data show CDR1 as SGHAT and CDR2 as FQNNGV. CDR3 size: 13 residues. With 6 bases clipped from V and 2 bases from J, the junction kept 4 bases outside the gene matches. The CDR3 reads CASSSGTTYEQYF. CDR3 coding DNA: TGTGCCAGCAGTTCCGGGACTACCTACGAGCAGTACTTC.

The chain recombines TRBV5-6 with TRBJ2-7; D gene uncertain. The CDR3 has 13 residues. Trimming took 4 bases from V and 7 from J, leaving 15 bases between them. CDR1 and CDR2 (germline): SGHDT, YYEEEE. CDR3 sequence (DNA): TGTGCCAGCAGCATGACCTCGACGGTGGAGCAGTACTTC. This translates into CASSMTSTVEQYF.

This clone appeared a few times. The chain links TRBV14 to TRBJ2-1, with TRBD2 matching 7 bases. The germline CDR1 and CDR2 sequences are SGHDN and FVKESK. The V and J ends lost 0 bases and 4 bases, in that order; junction bases with no gene match: 12. The CDR3 runs to 18 residues. This chain's CDR3 is CASSQEAGAWMVYNEQFF. The CDR3 DNA reads as TGTGCCAGCAGCCAAGAGGCGGGAGCGTGGATGGTATACAATGAGCAGTTCTTC.

The chain uses TRBV28 and TRBJ2-7, with D tentatively TRBD1 or TRBD2 (6 bases each). Trimming took off 5 bases at V and 0 bases at J, with 11 bases between the two ends. This CDR3 is 14 amino acids long. Germline V gives CDR1 MDHEN, CDR2 SYDVKM. In nucleotides, the CDR3 is TGTGCCAGCAGTGTACAGGGAGGCTCCTACGAGCAGTACTTC. Amino acid sequence: CASSVQGGSYEQYF.

V is TRBV7-2 and J is TRBJ2-7, with D perhaps TRBD1 (5 bases). With 2 bases removed from V and 0 bases from J, the gap between germline ends came to 8 bases. The CDR3 covers 14 residues. Germline values: CDR1 SGHTA, CDR2 FQGNSA. In DNA, the CDR3 is TGTGCCAGCAGCTTAATGGACATCTCCTACGAGCAGTACTTC. Amino acid sequence: CASSLMDISYEQYF.

The J gene is TRBJ2-3, the V gene TRBV9; D remains unclear. V was shortened by 0 bases and J by 4 bases, with 9 bases between the two germline ends. The germline V gene has CDR1 SGDLS and CDR2 YYNGEE. The CDR3 totals 14 residues. In DNA form, the CDR3 reads TGTGCCAGCAGCGTAGGCGGTTTCGCAGATACGCAGTATTTT. As protein: CASSVGGFADTQYF.

The chain employs TRBV2 and TRBJ1-5; D is uncertain. Germline V gene data show CDR1 as SNHLY and CDR2 as FYNNEI. V lost 7 bases and J lost 0, with 10 bases in between. The CDR3 sequence is 14 residues long. CDR3 in amino acids: CASTGSYSNQPQHF. The CDR3 nucleotides are TGTGCCAGCACGGGAAGTTATAGCAATCAGCCCCAGCATTTT.

This chain links TRBV3-1 (or the pseudogene TRBV3-2) with TRBJ1-2; 8 positions match TRBD1. This CDR3 spans 17 amino acids. With 0 bases clipped from V and 3 bases from J, the junction kept 9 bases outside the gene matches. Germline CDR1 and CDR2: LGHDT and YNNKEL (reference sequence). CDR3 nucleotide sequence: TGTGCCAGCAGCCAAGATCTTGGCAGGGGGCGAGACTATGGCTACACCTTC. It specifies CASSQDLGRGRDYGYTF.

J is TRBJ2-1 and V is TRBV18, with D tentatively TRBD2 (6 bases). This CDR3 spans 15 amino acids. V dropped 0 bases and J dropped 6 bases, with 12 bases sitting between them. From germline, CDR1 is KGHSH and CDR2 LQKENI. For the CDR3, the DNA is TGTGCCAGCTCACCACCGTTCCCCGGGAGCAATGAGCAGTTCTTC. Protein sequence: CASSPPFPGSNEQFF.

This chain connects TRBV30 to TRBJ2-7, with 7 bases matching TRBD2. Germline CDR1 and CDR2: GTSNPN and SVGIG (reference sequence). V shed 4 bases and J 9 bases; nucleotides not matched to a gene: 12. This CDR3 contains 13 residues. CDR3 residues: CAWNPGGSLRQYF. In DNA, the CDR3 is TGTGCCTGGAATCCCGGGGGGTCTCTTCGGCAGTACTTC.

This chain uses TRBV6-5 with TRBJ2-7, with TRBD2 matching over 7 bases. Germline V lookup: CDR1 MNHEY, CDR2 SVGAGI. The J segment lost 1 base and the V segment lost 11 bases, leaving 11 bases of the junction unmatched. This CDR3 is built from 14 residues. CDR3 bases: TGTGCCGGGGCCCCCCAGCGGGATTCCTACGAGCAGTACTTC. Translation: CAGAPQRDSYEQYF.

The V call is TRBV29-1, the J call TRBJ2-1, with 10 positions matching TRBD2. V lost 3 bases and J lost 3; bases outside the gene matches: 2. Germline CDR1 reads SQVTM; CDR2 reads ANQGSEA. CDR3 length: 14 amino acids. The CDR3 spells CSVEQREGYNEQFF. The CDR3 DNA is TGCAGCGTTGAGCAGCGGGAGGGCTACAATGAGCAGTTCTTC.

The V gene is TRBV6-5, the J gene TRBJ1-1; 10 nucleotides match TRBD1. The V segment lost 6 bases and the J segment 10 bases; nucleotides outside the gene matches: 11. Germline-derived CDR1 and CDR2 are MNHEY and SVGAGI. The CDR3 spans 14 residues. DNA for the CDR3: TGTGCCAGCAGGCGAATGGACAGGGGGACCGGAGCTTTCTTT. It is translated as CASRRMDRGTGAFF.

The chain employs TRBV6-2 or TRBV6-3 and TRBJ2-5; no clear D gene. Germline CDR1 reads MNHEY; CDR2 reads SVGEGT. Trimming took 5 bases from V and 7 from J, leaving 11 bases between them. The CDR3 has 12 amino acids. Here the CDR3 DNA reads TGTGCCAGCAGTCTGTCTCTGTCGACCCAGTACTTC. It translates to CASSLSLSTQYF.

This sequence joins TRBV5-1 and TRBJ1-1; D is uncertain. The CDR3 runs 15 residues. Germline V gene data show CDR1 as SGHRS and CDR2 as YFSETQ. V lost 4 bases and J lost 1, with 14 bases in between. CDR3 sequence (DNA): TGCGCCAGCAGCAGTGGAGGGCCAACGAACACTGAAGCTTTCTTT. Translation: CASSSGGPTNTEAFF.

The rearrangement uses TRBV6-2 or TRBV6-3 and TRBJ2-3; 13 nucleotides match TRBD2. CDR1 is MNHEY, CDR2 SVGEGT, per germline. The V segment lost 6 bases and the J segment 8 bases; nucleotides outside the gene matches: 11. This CDR3 contains 16 residues. The CDR3 region is CASSLTTSGRPGTQYF. The CDR3 nucleotides are TGTGCCAGCAGCCTTACGACTAGCGGGAGGCCGGGTACGCAGTATTTT.

The rearrangement links TRBV10-1 to TRBJ2-7; D is possibly TRBD1 (6 bases). Germline V gene sequence: CDR1 WNHNN, CDR2 SYGVQD (reference sequence). There are 14 residues in the CDR3. V was pared by 3 bases and J by 3 bases, with 12 bases between. CDR3 loop: CASSETLGGYEQYF. Written as DNA, the CDR3 is TGCGCCAGCAGTGAAACCTTAGGGGGCTACGAGCAGTACTTC.

The chain has TRBV4-1 and TRBJ1-4; D remains ambiguous. V lost 0 bases and J lost 1, with 6 bases in between. The CDR3 has 15 residues. CDR1 is MGHRA, CDR2 YSYEKL, per germline. CDR3 sequence reads: CASSQEGGTNEKLFF. DNA of the CDR3: TGCGCCAGCAGCCAAGAGGGAGGAACTAATGAAAAACTGTTTTTT.

V is TRBV7-2 and J is TRBJ1-1; D gene ambiguous. The germline V gene has CDR1 SGHTA and CDR2 FQGNSA. The ends were cut back, 3 bases at V and 6 bases at J, with 11 bases in the middle. This CDR3 has 13 residues. The CDR3 sequence is CASSFLNLAEAFF. The CDR3 DNA sequence: TGTGCCAGCAGCTTTTTAAACCTCGCTGAAGCTTTCTTT.

This clone was seen only once. The V and J genes are TRBV6-2 or TRBV6-3 and TRBJ1-2; D possibly corresponds to TRBD1 (5 bases). Germline CDR1 reads MNHEY; CDR2 reads SVGEGT. Trimming cost V 5 bases and J 4 bases, with 8 bases left between them. There are 12 residues in the CDR3. CDR3 nucleotide sequence: TGTGCCAGCAGTGTCCAGGGCTATGGCTACACCTTC. It codes for CASSVQGYGYTF.

This clone was found once. As DNA, the CDR3 is TGTGCCAGCAGCCTACAGGACTACACCGGGGAGCTGTTTTTT. Protein product: CASSLQDYTGELFF. V gene TRBV28 combines with J gene TRBJ2-2, with D possibly called TRBD1 or TRBD2 (5 bases each). The CDR3 is made up of 14 amino acids. CDR1 and CDR2 from the germline V gene are MDHEN and SYDVKM. Between the trimmed V and J ends, which lost 6 bases and 3 bases, there was a span of 11 bases.

CDR3 residues: CSVEDSTVRTEAFF. CDR3 DNA: TGCAGCGTTGAAGATAGTACAGTCCGCACTGAAGCTTTCTTT. This chain joins TRBV29-1 and TRBJ1-1, with D unclear. V was shortened by 0 bases and J by 4 bases, with 12 bases between the two germline ends. Germline CDR1 is SQVTM and CDR2 is ANQGSEA. The CDR3 covers 14 residues.

The V and J genes are TRBV7-2 and TRBJ2-1; D tentatively fits TRBD1 or TRBD2 (5 bases each). The CDR3 extends over 17 amino acids. V lost 0 bases and J lost 2, with 14 bases in between. Per germline, CDR1 SGHTA and CDR2 FQGNSA. CDR3 coding DNA: TGTGCCAGCAGCTTAGCCCAACCCGGGACGCCCTACAATGAGCAGTTCTTC. It yields the protein CASSLAQPGTPYNEQFF.

This chain joins TRBV15 and TRBJ1-4; D remains unclear. The CDR3 is 16 residues long. CDR1 LNHNV and CDR2 YYDKDF come from the germline V gene (reference sequence). V was trimmed by 0 bases and J by 0 bases, leaving 8 bases between them. CDR3 nucleotides: TGTGCCACCAGCAGAGATTTTACGGCAACTAATGAAAAACTGTTTTTT. This codes for CATSRDFTATNEKLFF.

The V gene is TRBV5-1, the J gene TRBJ2-2; 10 nucleotides align to TRBD1. V trimming: 2 bases; J trimming: 7 bases; junction bases outside the gene matches: 11. Germline CDR1 reads SGHRS; CDR2 reads YFSETQ. The CDR3 is 17 residues long. CDR3 amino acids: CASSFDRDRGYGGELFF. CDR3 DNA: TGCGCCAGCAGCTTCGACCGGGACAGGGGATATGGCGGGGAGCTGTTTTTT.

Only one count was recorded for this clone. The chain is built from TRBV6-5 and TRBJ1-5, with D tentatively TRBD1 (6 bases). Trimming removed 6 bases from V and 8 bases from J, with 17 bases in between. The V gene's germline CDR1 is MNHEY and CDR2 SVGAGI. This CDR3 region has 14 residues. CDR3 sequence (DNA): TGTGCCAGCAGCCAGGAGGGGGGGCTGGAGCCCCAGCATTTT. Its translation: CASSQEGGLEPQHF.

The chain links TRBV30 to TRBJ2-5; TRBD1 might be the D (5 bases). Per germline, CDR1 GTSNPN and CDR2 SVGIG (reference sequence). There are 14 residues in the CDR3. The V and J ends lost 0 bases and 5 bases respectively, with 13 bases between them. For the CDR3, the DNA is TGTGCCTGGAGTGTACTGGGGCCGCAGGAGACCCAGTACTTC. This gives the protein CAWSVLGPQETQYF.